The clone carrying this TCR beta chain has only a few counts. Study processing details: Reference gene primer amplification in the assay estimated nucleated cell counts. TCRdb keeps only in-frame clones here, not all; method: immunoSEQ multiplex PCR. V and J calls and clone size are copied from that table; D and trimming were computed from the DNA. The sample comprises about 290,000 clones, around 88% of which are singletons, and about 5% rests with the top ten. The data are from a study of blood T cell repertoires in COVID-19. CDR1 is SGHTA and CDR2 is FQGNSA in the germline V gene. The CDR3 runs to 15 residues. V dropped 2 bases and J dropped 0 bases, with 8 bases sitting between them.

This receptor was identified in a man aged 35-49 years with acute or convalescent COVID-19. Input material: peripheral blood. V and J are TRBV7-2 and TRBJ2-1; no reliable D call. The CDR3 reads CASSLRFGSYNEQFF. CDR3 in DNA: TGTGCCAGCAGCTTAAGATTCGGCTCCTACAATGAGCAGTTCTTC.